Listed below are T cell receptor beta chains from one sample, sequenced in a study of graft-versus-host responses after intestinal transplantation. Clones were sequenced by immunoSEQ multiplex PCR, and TCRdb holds only the in-frame ones, with some missing. Of roughly 60,000 clones in the sample, roughly 89% were seen once. Sequenced here: PBMCs, sampled approximately 120 days after intestinal transplantation. All receptors derive from a human patient who received an intestinal transplant, so some T cells may come from the graft donor. The CDR3 runs from the conserved cysteine through the conserved F or W. The order of the fields is D gene, V gene, clone size, J gene, CDR3 protein, CDR3 DNA. A D gene is named only where the DNA matches it firmly. Not all rows give a size; the values are once, few, many and, for expanded clones, a class.

D: .; V: TRBV23-1; size: .; J: TRBJ2-5; CDR3: CASRRPGRPAETQYF; DNA: TGCGCCAGCAGAAGACCCGGCCGCCCGGCGGAGACCCAGTACTTC
D: TRBD1; V: TRBV7-9; size: .; J: TRBJ2-7; CDR3: CASSGTGGPYEQYF; DNA: TGTGCCAGCAGCGGGACAGGGGGACCCTACGAGCAGTACTTC
D: .; V: TRBV2; size: once; J: TRBJ2-2; CDR3: CASSDGGLKTGELFF; DNA: TGTGCCAGCAGTGACGGGGGACTCAAGACCGGGGAGCTGTTTTTT
D: .; V: TRBV27; size: .; J: TRBJ2-7; CDR3: CASSSYEQYF; DNA: TGTGCCAGCAGTTCCTACGAGCAGTACTTC
D: TRBD1; V: TRBV18; size: .; J: TRBJ2-7; CDR3: CASSPGQGAYEQYF; DNA: TGTGCCAGCTCACCAGGACAGGGGGCTTACGAGCAGTACTTC
D: .; V: TRBV27; size: .; J: TRBJ2-7; CDR3: CASSLSPLYEQYF; DNA: TGTGCCAGCAGTTTATCCCCGCTATACGAGCAGTACTTC
D: .; V: TRBV7-8; size: .; J: TRBJ2-3; CDR3: CASSMRSPGDTQYF; DNA: TGTGCCAGCAGCATGCGAAGCCCCGGGGATACGCAGTATTTT
D: TRBD1; V: TRBV15; size: once; J: TRBJ1-1; CDR3: CATGQSNTEAFF; DNA: TGTGCCACGGGACAGTCGAACACTGAAGCTTTCTTT
D: TRBD2; V: TRBV11-3; size: .; J: TRBJ2-3; CDR3: CASSPGLAADTQYF; DNA: TGTGCCAGCAGCCCTGGACTAGCTGCAGATACGCAGTATTTT
D: .; V: TRBV6-7; size: .; J: TRBJ1-2; CDR3: CASNPASGGNYGYTF; DNA: TGTGCCAGCAACCCAGCCTCGGGCGGGAACTATGGCTACACCTTC
D: .; V: TRBV6-5; size: .; J: TRBJ2-7; CDR3: CASSPGTMTPYEQYF; DNA: TGTGCCAGCAGTCCTGGGACAATGACCCCCTACGAGCAGTACTTC
D: TRBD2; V: TRBV28; size: .; J: TRBJ2-3; CDR3: CASSLGLASGRRGRTQYF; DNA: TGTGCCAGCAGTTTAGGTCTGGCTAGCGGGAGAAGAGGGCGTACGCAGTATTTT
D: TRBD1; V: TRBV5-6; size: .; J: TRBJ1-2; CDR3: CASSSDRDRDYGYTF; DNA: TGTGCCAGCAGCTCTGACCGGGACAGGGACTATGGCTACACCTTC
D: .; V: TRBV5-1; size: .; J: TRBJ2-5; CDR3: CASSLDGASAVETQYF; DNA: TGCGCCAGCAGCTTGGATGGGGCTAGCGCTGTGGAGACCCAGTACTTC
D: .; V: TRBV5-1; size: .; J: TRBJ1-2; CDR3: CASSLAGGNYGYTF; DNA: TGCGCCAGCAGCTTGGCCGGAGGTAACTATGGCTACACCTTC
D: .; V: TRBV18; size: .; J: TRBJ1-5; CDR3: CASSTGRTNNQPQHF; DNA: TGTGCCAGCTCAACGGGACGGACTAACAATCAGCCCCAGCATTTT
D: .; V: TRBV7-2; size: .; J: TRBJ1-5; CDR3: CASSLRGGSNQPQHF; DNA: TGTGCCAGCAGCTTAAGGGGAGGGAGCAATCAGCCCCAGCATTTT
D: TRBD1; V: TRBV2; size: .; J: TRBJ2-3; CDR3: CASEGQGGTDTQYF; DNA: TGTGCCAGTGAGGGACAGGGCGGCACAGATACGCAGTATTTT
D: TRBD1; V: TRBV15; size: .; J: TRBJ1-2; CDR3: CATSRDNRGDYGYTF; DNA: TGTGCCACCAGCAGAGACAACAGGGGAGACTATGGCTACACCTTC
D: TRBD1; V: TRBV2; size: .; J: TRBJ2-7; CDR3: CASNGKARTGDEQYF; DNA: TGTGCCAGCAATGGAAAGGCCCGGACAGGGGACGAGCAGTACTTC
D: .; V: TRBV5-1; size: .; J: TRBJ1-4; CDR3: CASSWGGGTNEKLFF; DNA: TGCGCCAGCAGCTGGGGCGGGGGGACTAATGAAAAACTGTTTTTT
D: .; V: TRBV2; size: .; J: TRBJ2-2; CDR3: CASSVWANTGELFF; DNA: TGTGCCAGCAGTGTTTGGGCGAACACCGGGGAGCTGTTTTTT
D: .; V: TRBV19; size: .; J: TRBJ1-5; CDR3: CASSTWGGSSNQPQHF; DNA: TGTGCCAGTAGTACTTGGGGAGGGTCGAGCAATCAGCCCCAGCATTTT
D: .; V: TRBV4-1; size: once; J: TRBJ2-3; CDR3: CASSPRPDPDTQYF; DNA: TGCGCCAGCAGCCCTCGACCAGACCCAGATACGCAGTATTTT
D: .; V: TRBV18; size: .; J: TRBJ2-7; CDR3: CASSLATRGVEQYF; DNA: TGTGCCAGCTCCCTCGCGACTAGGGGAGTTGAGCAGTACTTC